The 19 T cell receptor beta chains presented below share a single source sample, sequenced in a study of patients and donors after allogeneic stem cell transplantation (TCRdb year 2020). Receptors were amplified or captured by RT-PCR. The instrument given in TCRdb is NextSeq 550. TCRdb reprocessed the public reads (quality trimming at Q25 with fastp, clone calling with MiXCR) and kept in-frame beta chains. Every distinct CDR3 protein forms one entry, paired with its most common genes and DNA. Within this sample are roughly 880,000 distinct CDR3 sequences, with roughly 18% of them counted one time only. The ten largest make up around 6% of the sample. The sample consisted of blood, either unsorted or a sorted T cell fraction (not recorded which). The source is a human donor who was either an allogeneic HSCT recipient or a stem cell or donor lymphocyte infusion donor (not recorded which). It is not recorded whose cells these are; they may come from a transplant donor.

The chain is built from TRBV5-1 and TRBJ2-5, with TRBD1 identical over 7 bases. This CDR3 has 16 residues. CDR1 and CDR2 (germline): SGHRS, YFSETQ. Trimming took 6 bases from V and 5 from J; bases not matched to a gene: 16. CDR3 bases: TGCGCCAGCATCCCTCTACCGGGCAGGGGGTTGGAGACCCAGTACTTC. It is translated as CASIPLPGRGLETQYF. The whole variable domain, filled in from reference TRBV5-1 and TRBJ2-5, reads KAGVTQTPRYLIKTRGQQVTLSCSPISGHRSVSWYQQTPGQGLQFLFEYFSETQRNKGNFPGRFSGRQFSNSRSEMNVSTLELGDSALYLCASIPLPGRGLETQYFGPGTRLLVL.

This clonotype was recorded a few times. V and J are TRBV20-1 and TRBJ2-5, with 8 bases fitting TRBD1. Germline lookup yields CDR1 DFQATT and CDR2 SNEGSKA (reference sequence). The trim removed 6 bases at V and 5 bases at J, leaving 8 bases unmatched. The CDR3 consists of 13 residues. CDR3: CSAHDRGRETQYF. CDR3 coding DNA: TGCAGTGCCCACGACAGGGGTCGGGAGACCCAGTACTTC.

This sequence joins TRBV6-5 and TRBJ2-3; either TRBD1 or TRBD2 may fit D (5 bases each). Germline loops: CDR1 MNHEY, CDR2 SVGAGI. The CDR3 covers 12 residues. Trimming cost V 6 bases and J 5 bases, with 9 bases left between them. CDR3 residues: CASRRGVDTQYF. For the CDR3, the DNA is TGTGCCAGCAGACGAGGGGTAGATACGCAGTATTTT.

This clonotype was found a few times. The genes are TRBV15 and TRBJ1-2; D call uncertain. This CDR3 is 15 amino acids long. Between the trimmed V and J ends, which lost 0 bases and 2 bases, there was a span of 10 bases. Germline values: CDR1 LNHNV, CDR2 YYDKDF (reference sequence). DNA for the CDR3: TGTGCCACCAGCAGAGATCATGGCGGAAACTATGGCTACACCTTC. Translated, it gives CATSRDHGGNYGYTF.

This clonotype was picked up many times. This chain connects TRBV12-3 or TRBV12-4 to TRBJ1-1, with D possibly being TRBD1 (6 bases). The CDR3 spans 15 residues. The V end was cut by 6 bases, the J end by 5 bases, with 19 bases between. The CDR3 sequence: CASSRDNLDRTEAFF. The CDR3 DNA reads TGTGCCAGCAGCAGGGACAACCTGGATCGGACTGAAGCTTTCTTT.

This sequence joins TRBV5-1 and TRBJ1-2, with TRBD1 matching 8 bases. J gave up 4 bases and V 4 bases, and 9 bases lay outside the gene matches. The CDR3 loop spans 15 amino acids. The germline CDR1 and CDR2 sequences are SGHRS and YFSETQ. The CDR3 DNA follows: TGCGCCAGCAGCGTCCGGGACAGGCCTTTCTATGGCTACACCTTC. Translating gives CASSVRDRPFYGYTF.

The chain couples TRBV6-5 to TRBJ2-1; 14 bases line up with TRBD2. This CDR3 is 18 amino acids long. The V segment lost 2 bases and the J segment 10 bases; nucleotides outside the gene matches: 13. CDR1 and CDR2 (germline): MNHEY, SVGAGI. In DNA, the CDR3 is TGTGCCAGCAGTTACGCCCCCCTGGGACTAGCGGGAGAGTGGGAGCAGTTCTTC. It codes for CASSYAPLGLAGEWEQFF.

This clonotype showed up just a few times. The CDR3: CASSLSGISYTGELFF. The CDR3 DNA reads TGTGCCAGCAGTTTATCTGGGATTAGCTACACCGGGGAGCTGTTTTTT. The V and J genes are TRBV28 and TRBJ2-2; D is undetermined. The CDR3 covers 16 residues. With 1 base removed from V and 3 bases from J, the gap between germline ends came to 12 bases. The V gene's germline CDR1 is MDHEN and CDR2 SYDVKM.

This clonotype appeared a few times. CDR3 sequence reads: CAISRGTDYGYTF. In DNA, the CDR3 is TGTGCCATCAGCCGGGGGACCGACTATGGCTACACCTTC. This chain connects TRBV10-3 to TRBJ1-2; possibly TRBD1 for D (5 bases). Trimming left V 6 bases short and J 3 bases short, with 11 bases between. The germline V gene has CDR1 ENHRY and CDR2 SYGVKD. The CDR3 is 13 residues long.

The chain links TRBV20-1 to TRBJ2-1; 11 bases align to TRBD1. Germline assignment: CDR1 DFQATT and CDR2 SNEGSKA (reference sequence). V trimming: 6 bases; J trimming: 13 bases; junction bases outside the gene matches: 14. The length of the CDR3 is 14 residues. This chain's CDR3 is CSAGQGASGVGQFF. The CDR3 DNA reads as TGCAGTGCAGGACAGGGGGCTAGCGGGGTTGGACAGTTCTTC.

The chain links TRBV9 to TRBJ2-1; 7 nucleotides align to TRBD1. This CDR3 region has 15 residues. V dropped 0 bases and J dropped 2; count of bases not matched to a gene: 2. Germline V CDR1 and CDR2: SGDLS, YYNGEE. The CDR3 DNA is TGTGCCAGCAGCGTAGAGGGGGCTACCTACAATGAGCAGTTCTTC. Translation gives CASSVEGATYNEQFF.

Ten or more counts support this clonotype. V gene TRBV27 combines with J gene TRBJ1-1, with a possible D match to TRBD1 (6 bases). Germline V gene lookup returns CDR1 MNHEY and CDR2 SMNVEV (reference sequence). CDR3 size: 15 residues. V gave up 5 bases and J gave up 1 base, with 14 bases separating them. This CDR3 reads CASSQGTMPNTEAFF. In DNA form, the CDR3 reads TGTGCCAGCAGTCAAGGGACAATGCCGAACACTGAAGCTTTCTTT.

This clonotype was recorded many times. The chain joins TRBV4-3 to TRBJ2-2, with 7 positions matching TRBD1. Trimming took 0 bases from V and 4 from J; bases not matched to a gene: 5. Germline-derived CDR1 and CDR2 are LGHNA and YSLEER. This CDR3 comprises 16 residues. The CDR3 loop is CASSQEPGQSTGELFF. CDR3 nucleotide sequence: TGCGCCAGCAGCCAAGAGCCGGGACAGAGCACCGGGGAGCTGTTTTTT.

This clonotype was counted many times. This chain connects TRBV5-1 to TRBJ2-2; the match to TRBD2 covers 15 bases. The J segment lost 3 bases and the V segment lost 5 bases, leaving 5 bases of the junction unmatched. The CDR3 runs to 17 residues. Per germline, CDR1 SGHRS and CDR2 YFSETQ. The CDR3 loop is CASRNGLAGGDTGELFF. The DNA for the CDR3 is TGCGCCAGCAGAAACGGACTAGCGGGAGGGGACACCGGGGAGCTGTTTTTT. Variable domain in full (rest from reference TRBV5-1 and TRBJ2-2): KAGVTQTPRYLIKTRGQQVTLSCSPISGHRSVSWYQQTPGQGLQFLFEYFSETQRNKGNFPGRFSGRQFSNSRSEMNVSTLELGDSALYLCASRNGLAGGDTGELFFGEGSRLTVL.

This clonotype appeared a few times. V is TRBV5-6 and J is TRBJ2-1, with D uncertain. Between the trimmed V and J ends, which lost 0 bases and 4 bases, there was a span of 14 bases. CDR3 length: 16 amino acids. CDR1 is SGHDT, CDR2 YYEEEE, per germline. The CDR3 DNA reads TGTGCCAGCAGCTTGGTGTTCGGGCAGGCTTACAATGAGCAGTTCTTC. Its protein is CASSLVFGQAYNEQFF.

This clonotype showed up just a few times. V gene TRBV27 combines with J gene TRBJ1-1; D is possibly TRBD1 (5 bases). Trimming removed 2 bases from V and 7 bases from J, with 11 bases in between. The CDR3 is 13 amino acids. Germline V gene lookup returns CDR1 MNHEY and CDR2 SMNVEV (reference sequence). CDR3 sequence (DNA): TGTGCCAGCAGTTTAAGTGTCGGGGGTGAAGCTTTCTTT. This codes for CASSLSVGGEAFF.

The chain recombines TRBV3-1 with TRBJ2-1; 8 positions agree with TRBD2. The V segment lost 2 bases and the J segment 9 bases; nucleotides outside the gene matches: 9. Germline V gives CDR1 LGHDT, CDR2 YNNKEL (reference sequence). The CDR3 is 15 amino acids. The CDR3 bases are TGTGCCAGCAGCCAACCAGCGGGAGACCACTTTGAGCAGTTCTTC. This gives the protein CASSQPAGDHFEQFF.

This clonotype appeared a few times. The CDR3 DNA follows: TGTGCCAGCAGTGCTCAGTACGAGCAGTACTTC. Its translation is CASSAQYEQYF. The genes are TRBV2 and TRBJ2-7; D remains ambiguous. Trimming left V 4 bases short and J 4 bases short, with 5 bases between. This CDR3 is 11 amino acids long. The germline V gene has CDR1 SNHLY and CDR2 FYNNEI.

This chain uses TRBV27 with TRBJ2-1; D is unresolved. The germline V and J ends were trimmed by 2 bases and 2 bases, with 10 bases remaining between them. CDR1 is MNHEY and CDR2 is SMNVEV in the germline V gene (reference sequence). CDR3 length: 15 amino acids. CDR3 sequence: CASSLRSRTYNEQFF. CDR3 bases: TGTGCCAGCAGTTTACGCAGCCGCACCTACAATGAGCAGTTCTTC.